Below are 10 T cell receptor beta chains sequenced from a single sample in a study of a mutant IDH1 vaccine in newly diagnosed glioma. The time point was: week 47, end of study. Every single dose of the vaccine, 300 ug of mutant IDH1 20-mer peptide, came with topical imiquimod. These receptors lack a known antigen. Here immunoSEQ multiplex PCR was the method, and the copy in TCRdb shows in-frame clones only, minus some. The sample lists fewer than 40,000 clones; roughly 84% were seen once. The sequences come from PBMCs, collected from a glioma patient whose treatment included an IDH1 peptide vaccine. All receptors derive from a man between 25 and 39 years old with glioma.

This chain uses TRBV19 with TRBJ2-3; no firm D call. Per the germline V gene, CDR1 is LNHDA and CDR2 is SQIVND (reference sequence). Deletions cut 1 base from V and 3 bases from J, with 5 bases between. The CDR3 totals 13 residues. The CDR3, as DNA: TGTGCCAGTAGTATAGGGGGTACAGATACGCAGTATTTT. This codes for CASSIGGTDTQYF.

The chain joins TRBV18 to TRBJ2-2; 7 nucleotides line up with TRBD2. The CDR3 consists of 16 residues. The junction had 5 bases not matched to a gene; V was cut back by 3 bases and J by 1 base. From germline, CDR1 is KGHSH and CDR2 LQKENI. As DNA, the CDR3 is TGTGCCAGCTCACCTACGACTAGCCAGAACACCGGGGAGCTGTTTTTT. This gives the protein CASSPTTSQNTGELFF.

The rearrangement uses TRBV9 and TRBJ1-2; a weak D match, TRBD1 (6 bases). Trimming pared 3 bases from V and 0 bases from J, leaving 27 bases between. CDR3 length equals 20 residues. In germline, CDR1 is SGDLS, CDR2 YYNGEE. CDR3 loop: CASSGKQWTERTPPNYGYTF. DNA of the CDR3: TGTGCCAGCAGCGGTAAACAATGGACAGAAAGAACCCCACCTAACTATGGCTACACCTTC.

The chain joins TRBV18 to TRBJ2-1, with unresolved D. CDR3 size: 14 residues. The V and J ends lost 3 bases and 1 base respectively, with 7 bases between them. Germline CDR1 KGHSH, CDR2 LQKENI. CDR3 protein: CASSPGSSYNEQFF. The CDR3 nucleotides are TGTGCCAGCTCACCGGGCAGTTCCTACAATGAGCAGTTCTTC. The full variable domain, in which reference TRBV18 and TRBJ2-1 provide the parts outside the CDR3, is NAGVMQNPRHLVRRRGQEARLRCSPMKGHSHVYWYRQLPEEGLKFMVYLQKENIIDESGMPKERFSAEFPKEGPSILRIQQVVRGDSAAYFCASSPGSSYNEQFFGPGTRLTVL.

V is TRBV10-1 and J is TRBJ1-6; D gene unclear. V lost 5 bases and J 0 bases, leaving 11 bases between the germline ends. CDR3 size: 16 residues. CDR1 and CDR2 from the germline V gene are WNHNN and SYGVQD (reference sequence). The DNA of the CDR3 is TGCGCCAGCAGTTTGTGCAGAAGCTCCTATAATTCACCCCTCCACTTT. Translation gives CASSLCRSSYNSPLHF.

The CDR3 region has the DNA TGCAGCGTTGAAGATAGGGCCAGGGACACTGAAGCTTTCTTT. Its protein is CSVEDRARDTEAFF. The rearrangement links TRBV29-1 to TRBJ1-1; weak D call: TRBD1 (5 bases). Looked up from germline, CDR1 is SQVTM and CDR2 is ANQGSEA. The CDR3 spans 14 residues. V was shortened by 0 bases and J by 3 bases, with 11 bases between the two germline ends.

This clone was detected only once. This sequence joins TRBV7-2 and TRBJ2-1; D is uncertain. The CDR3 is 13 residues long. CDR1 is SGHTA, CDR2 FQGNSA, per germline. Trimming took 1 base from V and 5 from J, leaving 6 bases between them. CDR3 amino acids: CASSLGLNNEQFF. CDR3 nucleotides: TGTGCCAGCAGCTTAGGCTTAAACAATGAGCAGTTCTTC.

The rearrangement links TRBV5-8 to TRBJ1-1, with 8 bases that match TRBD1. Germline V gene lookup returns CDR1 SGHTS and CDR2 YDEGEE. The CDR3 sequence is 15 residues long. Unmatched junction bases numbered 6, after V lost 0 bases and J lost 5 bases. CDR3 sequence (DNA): TGTGCCAGCAGCTTGGTTGCAGGGGGCAGGACTGAAGCTTTCTTT. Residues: CASSLVAGGRTEAFF.

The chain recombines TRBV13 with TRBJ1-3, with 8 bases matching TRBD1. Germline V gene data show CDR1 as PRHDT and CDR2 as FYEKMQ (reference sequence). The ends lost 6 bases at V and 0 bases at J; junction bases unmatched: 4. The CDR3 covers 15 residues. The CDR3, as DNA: TGTGCCAGCAGTCAAGACAGGGGCTCTGGAAACACCATATATTTT. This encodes CASSQDRGSGNTIYF.

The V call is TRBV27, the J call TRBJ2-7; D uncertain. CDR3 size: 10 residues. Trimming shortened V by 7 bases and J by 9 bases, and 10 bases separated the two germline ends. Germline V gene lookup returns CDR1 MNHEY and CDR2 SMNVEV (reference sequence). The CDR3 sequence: CASTVPVQYF. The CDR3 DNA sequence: TGTGCCAGCACGGTTCCCGTGCAGTACTTC.